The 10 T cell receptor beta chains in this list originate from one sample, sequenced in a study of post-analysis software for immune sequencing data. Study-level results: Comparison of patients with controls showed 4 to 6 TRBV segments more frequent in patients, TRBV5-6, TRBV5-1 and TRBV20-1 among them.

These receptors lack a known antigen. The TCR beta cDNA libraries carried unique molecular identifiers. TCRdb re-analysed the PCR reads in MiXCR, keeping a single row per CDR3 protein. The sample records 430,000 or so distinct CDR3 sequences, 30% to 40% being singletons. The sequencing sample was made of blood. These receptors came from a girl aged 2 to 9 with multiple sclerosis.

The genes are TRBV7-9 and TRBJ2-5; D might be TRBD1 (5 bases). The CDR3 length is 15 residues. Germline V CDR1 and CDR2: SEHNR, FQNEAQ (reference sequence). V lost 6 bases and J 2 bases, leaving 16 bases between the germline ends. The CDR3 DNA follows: TGTGCCAGCAGACCCCGACAGACCTCACAAGAGACCCAGTACTTC. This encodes CASRPRQTSQETQYF.

The CDR3 nucleotides are TGTGCCAGCAGTTCTTCAGTGCAGAACACTGAAGCTTTCTTT. Encoded protein: CASSSSVQNTEAFF. The chain carries TRBV12-3 or TRBV12-4 and TRBJ1-1, with unresolved D. The CDR3 loop spans 14 amino acids. With 4 bases removed from V and 1 base from J, the gap between germline ends came to 10 bases.

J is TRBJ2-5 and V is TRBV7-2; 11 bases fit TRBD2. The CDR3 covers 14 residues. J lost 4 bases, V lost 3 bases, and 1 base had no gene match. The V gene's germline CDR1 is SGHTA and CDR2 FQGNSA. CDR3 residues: CASSFTSGRETQYF. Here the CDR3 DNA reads TGTGCCAGCAGCTTTACTAGCGGGAGAGAGACCCAGTACTTC.

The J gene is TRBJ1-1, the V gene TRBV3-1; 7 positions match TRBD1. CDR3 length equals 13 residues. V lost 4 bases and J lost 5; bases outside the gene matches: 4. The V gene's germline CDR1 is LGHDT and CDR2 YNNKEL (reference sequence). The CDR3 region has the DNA TGTGCCAGCAGCCGGGACAGCCATACTGAAGCTTTCTTT. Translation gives CASSRDSHTEAFF.

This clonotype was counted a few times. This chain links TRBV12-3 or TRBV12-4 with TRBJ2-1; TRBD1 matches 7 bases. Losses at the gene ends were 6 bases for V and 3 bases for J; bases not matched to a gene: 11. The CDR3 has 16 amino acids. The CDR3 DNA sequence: TGTGCCAGCAGCTCCCCGACAGGGCCGTTCTACAATGAGCAGTTCTTC. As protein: CASSSPTGPFYNEQFF.

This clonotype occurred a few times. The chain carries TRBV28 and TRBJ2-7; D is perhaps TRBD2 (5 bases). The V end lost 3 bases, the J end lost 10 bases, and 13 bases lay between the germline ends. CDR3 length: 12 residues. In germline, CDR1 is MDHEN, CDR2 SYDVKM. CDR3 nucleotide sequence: TGTGCCAGCAGTTTGAGAGGGTTGTCCCAGTACTTC. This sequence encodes CASSLRGLSQYF.

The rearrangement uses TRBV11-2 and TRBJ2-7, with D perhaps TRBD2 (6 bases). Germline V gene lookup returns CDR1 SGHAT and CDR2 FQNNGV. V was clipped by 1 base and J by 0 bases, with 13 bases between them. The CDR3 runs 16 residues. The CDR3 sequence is CASSLAGSGVSYEQYF. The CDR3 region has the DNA TGTGCCAGCAGCTTAGCCGGTAGCGGCGTCTCCTACGAGCAGTACTTC.

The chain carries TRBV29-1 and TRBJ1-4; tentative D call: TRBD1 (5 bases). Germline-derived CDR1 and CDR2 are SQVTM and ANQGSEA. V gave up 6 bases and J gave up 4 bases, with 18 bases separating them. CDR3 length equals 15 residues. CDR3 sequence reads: CSVGHGGRGNEKLFF. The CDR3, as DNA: TGCAGCGTCGGACATGGTGGTCGGGGTAATGAAAAACTGTTTTTT.

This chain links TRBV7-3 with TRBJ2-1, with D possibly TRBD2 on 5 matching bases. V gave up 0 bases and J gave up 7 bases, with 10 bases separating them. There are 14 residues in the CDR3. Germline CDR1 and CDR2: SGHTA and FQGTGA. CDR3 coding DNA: TGTGCCAGCAGCTTAACCCCCTCGGGAAATGAGCAGTTCTTC. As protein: CASSLTPSGNEQFF.

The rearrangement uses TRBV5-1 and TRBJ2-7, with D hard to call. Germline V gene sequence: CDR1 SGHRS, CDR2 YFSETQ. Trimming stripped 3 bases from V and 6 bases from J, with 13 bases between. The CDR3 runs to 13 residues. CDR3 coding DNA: TGCGCCAGCAGCTCCCCGACACCTTCCGAGCAGTACTTC. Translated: CASSSPTPSEQYF.